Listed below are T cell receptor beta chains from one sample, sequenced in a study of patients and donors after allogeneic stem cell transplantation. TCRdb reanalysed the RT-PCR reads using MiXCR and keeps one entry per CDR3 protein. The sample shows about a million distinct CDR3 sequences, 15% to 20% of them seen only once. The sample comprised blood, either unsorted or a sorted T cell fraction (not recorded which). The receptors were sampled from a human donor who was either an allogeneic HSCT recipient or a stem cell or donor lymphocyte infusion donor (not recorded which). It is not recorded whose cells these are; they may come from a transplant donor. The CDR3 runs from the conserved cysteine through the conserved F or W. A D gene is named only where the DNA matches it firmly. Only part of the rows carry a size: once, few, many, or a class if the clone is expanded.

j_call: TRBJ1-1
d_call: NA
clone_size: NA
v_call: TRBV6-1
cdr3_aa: CASSDSTTLNTEAFF
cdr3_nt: TGTGCCAGCAGTGATTCAACAACCTTGAACACTGAAGCTTTCTTT

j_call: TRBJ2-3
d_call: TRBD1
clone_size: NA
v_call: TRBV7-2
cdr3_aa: CASSLLRDRALTDTQYF
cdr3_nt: TGTGCCAGCAGCCTACTCCGGGACAGGGCTCTCACAGATACGCAGTATTTT

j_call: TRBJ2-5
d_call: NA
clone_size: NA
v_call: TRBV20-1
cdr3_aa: CSADHKGVSQETQYF
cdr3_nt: TGCAGTGCAGATCACAAAGGAGTTTCGCAAGAGACCCAGTACTTC

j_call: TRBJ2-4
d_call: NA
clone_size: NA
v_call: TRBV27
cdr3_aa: CASSLTSQGNIQYF
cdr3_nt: TGTGCCAGCAGTCTAACCTCACAGGGTAACATTCAGTACTTC

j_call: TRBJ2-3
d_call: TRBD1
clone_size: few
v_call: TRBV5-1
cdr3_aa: CASSQRTGSDTQYF
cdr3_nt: TGCGCCAGCAGCCAACGGACAGGTTCAGATACGCAGTATTTT

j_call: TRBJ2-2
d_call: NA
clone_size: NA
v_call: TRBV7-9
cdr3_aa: CASSTTTGEVVGELFF
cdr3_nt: TGTGCCAGCAGCACCACGACCGGGGAGGTTGTCGGGGAGCTGTTTTTT

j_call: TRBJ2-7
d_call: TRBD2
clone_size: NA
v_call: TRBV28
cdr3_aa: CASSSMGLAGSSYEQYF
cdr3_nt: TGTGCCAGCAGTTCAATGGGGCTAGCGGGCAGCTCCTACGAGCAGTACTTC

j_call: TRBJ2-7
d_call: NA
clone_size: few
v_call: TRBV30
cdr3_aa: CAWNWDTSSYEQYF
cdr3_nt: TGTGCCTGGAATTGGGACACCAGCTCCTACGAGCAGTACTTC

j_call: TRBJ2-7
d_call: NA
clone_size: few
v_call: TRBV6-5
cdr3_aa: CSVGRAAYEQYF
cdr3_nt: TGTTCCGTGGGCAGGGCTGCCTACGAGCAGTACTTC

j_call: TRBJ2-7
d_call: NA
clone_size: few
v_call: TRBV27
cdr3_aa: CASSQDGLEQYF
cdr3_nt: TGTGCCAGCAGCCAGGATGGACTCGAGCAGTACTTC

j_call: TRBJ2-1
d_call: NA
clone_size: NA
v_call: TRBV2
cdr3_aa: CASKTGGYNEQFF
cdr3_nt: TGTGCCAGCAAAACTGGGGGGTACAATGAGCAGTTCTTC

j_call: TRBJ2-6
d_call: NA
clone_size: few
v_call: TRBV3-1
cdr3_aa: CASSQVTGRGANVLTF
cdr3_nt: TGTGCCAGCAGCCAAGTTACGGGGAGAGGGGCCAACGTCCTGACTTTC

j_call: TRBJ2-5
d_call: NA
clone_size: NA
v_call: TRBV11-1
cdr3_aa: CAINADYREGGRETQYF
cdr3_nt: TGTGCCATCAACGCCGACTACAGGGAAGGTGGTCGCGAGACCCAGTACTTC

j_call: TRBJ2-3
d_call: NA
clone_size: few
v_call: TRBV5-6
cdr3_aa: CASSLTVDGSTDTQYF
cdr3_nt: TGTGCCAGCAGCTTGACGGTGGACGGCAGCACAGATACGCAGTATTTT

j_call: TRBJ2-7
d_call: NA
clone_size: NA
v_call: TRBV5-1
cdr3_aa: CASSWTVAYEQYF
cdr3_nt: TGCGCCAGCAGCTGGACGGTAGCGTACGAGCAGTACTTC

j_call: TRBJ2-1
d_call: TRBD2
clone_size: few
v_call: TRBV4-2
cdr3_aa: CASSQDPGLARWEQFF
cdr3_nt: TGTGCCAGCAGCCAAGATCCGGGACTAGCGCGATGGGAGCAGTTCTTC

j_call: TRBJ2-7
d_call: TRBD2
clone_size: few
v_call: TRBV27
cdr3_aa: CASSLSGTSVHEQYF
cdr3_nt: TGTGCCAGCAGTTTATCCGGGACTAGCGTCCACGAGCAGTACTTC